This T cell receptor beta chain was documented in a study of blood T cells in healthy people across ages. A second 7 to 11 cycle PCR used barcoded and J-beta primers. MiXCR, run by TCRdb on the 5' RACE reads, gives a single entry per CDR3 protein. The sample lists about 280,000 distinct CDR3 sequences; roughly 26% were seen once. Details on this clonotype: Its antigen is as yet unknown.

General study points: The fall in TCR beta diversity per million T cells was roughly linear with age.

The CDR3 has 14 amino acids. From germline, CDR1 is SQVTM and CDR2 ANQGSEA. Trimming shortened V by 6 bases and J by 5 bases, and 16 bases separated the two germline ends. The chain joins TRBV29-1 to TRBJ2-2, with D possibly matching TRBD1 (6 bases). This sequence was found in a woman aged 70 to 79 in good health. The sequenced material came from blood. The CDR3 here is CSVDWGRETGELFF. The CDR3 DNA sequence: TGCAGCGTCGACTGGGGGCGAGAAACCGGGGAGCTGTTTTTT.